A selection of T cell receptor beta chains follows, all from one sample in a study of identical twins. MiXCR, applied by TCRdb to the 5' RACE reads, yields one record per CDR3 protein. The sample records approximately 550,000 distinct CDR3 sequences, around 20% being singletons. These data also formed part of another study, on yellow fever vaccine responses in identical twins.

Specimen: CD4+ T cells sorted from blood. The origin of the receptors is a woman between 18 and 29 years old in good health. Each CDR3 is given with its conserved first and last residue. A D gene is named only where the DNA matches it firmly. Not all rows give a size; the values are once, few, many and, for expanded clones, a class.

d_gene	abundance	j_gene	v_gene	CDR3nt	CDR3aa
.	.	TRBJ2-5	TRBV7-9	TGTGCCAGCAGCTTGCCTAGGGCCCAAGAGACCCAGTACTTC	CASSLPRAQETQYF
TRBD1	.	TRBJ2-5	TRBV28	TGTGCCAGCAGTTCTGAGGGGGCCTTACAGTTTGGGACCCAGTACTTC	CASSSEGALQFGTQYF
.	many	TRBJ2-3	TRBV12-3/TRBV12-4	TGTGCCAGCAGCCCCGGGGCAGATACGCAGTATTTT	CASSPGADTQYF
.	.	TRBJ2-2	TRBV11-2	TGTGCCAGCAGCTTGGGACTCCGCGGCACCGGGGAGCTGTTTTTT	CASSLGLRGTGELFF
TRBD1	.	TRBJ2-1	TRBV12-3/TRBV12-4	TGTGCCAGCAGTTTTCATTCGACAGGGTACAATGAGCAGTTCTTC	CASSFHSTGYNEQFF
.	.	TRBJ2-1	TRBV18	TGTGCCAGCTCACCACGGTTACTAGCATCCTACAATGAGCAGTTCTTC	CASSPRLLASYNEQFF
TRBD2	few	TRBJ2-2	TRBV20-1	TGCAGTGCTAGAGATCGCCTAGCGGGGAACACCGGGGAGCTGTTTTTT	CSARDRLAGNTGELFF
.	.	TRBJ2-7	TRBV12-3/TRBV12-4	TGTGCCAGCAGTTTTTCTAGCCTGGAGCAGTACTTC	CASSFSSLEQYF
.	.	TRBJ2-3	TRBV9	TGTGCCAGCAGCGTATCGGACCGCACCGGGGCAGATACGCAGTATTTT	CASSVSDRTGADTQYF
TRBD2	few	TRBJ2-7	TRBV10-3	TGTGCCATCGGGCTAGCGGGAGGGAAAGAGCAGTACTTC	CAIGLAGGKEQYF
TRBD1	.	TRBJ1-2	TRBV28	TGTGCCAGCAGGGACAGGGATTTAGTTGGCTACACCTTC	CASRDRDLVGYTF
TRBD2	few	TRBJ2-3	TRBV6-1	TGTGCCAGCAGTGATTTTAGCGGGGGGAGAACAGATACGCAGTATTTT	CASSDFSGGRTDTQYF
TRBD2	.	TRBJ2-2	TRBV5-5	TGTGCCAGCAGCATAGCGGGGGCGCAGGAGCTGTTTTTT	CASSIAGAQELFF
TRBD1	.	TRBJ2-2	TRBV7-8	TGTGCCAGTCCCGCCTCGAAGGGGGCGCGGGTCGGGGAGCTGTTTTTT	CASPASKGARVGELFF
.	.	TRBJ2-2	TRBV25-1	TGTGCCACCCGAGGAAACGGGGAGCTGTTTTTT	CATRGNGELFF
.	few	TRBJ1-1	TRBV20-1	TGCAGTTCTACCGAAGGGGGGCAGTCTGAAGCTTTCTTT	CSSTEGGQSEAFF
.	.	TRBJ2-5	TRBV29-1	TGCAGCGTTGAAAGGACAGACCAAGAGACCCAGTACTTC	CSVERTDQETQYF
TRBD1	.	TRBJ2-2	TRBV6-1	TGTGCCAGCAGTGCCAGGGGGCAGGACACCGGGGAGCTGTTTTTT	CASSARGQDTGELFF
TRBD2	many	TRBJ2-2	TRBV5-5	TGTGCCAGCAGTAACCTAGCGGGGAACACCGGGGAGCTGTTTTTT	CASSNLAGNTGELFF
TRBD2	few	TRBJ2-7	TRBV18	TGTGCCAGCTCACCGGTGCAGGCTAGCGGGAGCGTATACGAGCAGTACTTC	CASSPVQASGSVYEQYF
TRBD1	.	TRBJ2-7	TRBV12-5	TGTGCTAGTGGTTTGGTACCCGTGGGACAGCCAAGGAGCTCCTACGAGCAGTACTTC	CASGLVPVGQPRSSYEQYF
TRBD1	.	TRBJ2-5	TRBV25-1	TGTGCCAGCAGTGAATGGGGACAGGGTCAAGAGACCCAGTACTTC	CASSEWGQGQETQYF
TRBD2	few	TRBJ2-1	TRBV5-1	TGCGCCAGCAGCTTGGACGGGGGGGAGTACAATGAGCAGTTCTTC	CASSLDGGEYNEQFF
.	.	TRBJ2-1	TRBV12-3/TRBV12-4	TGTGCCAGCAGTTCAGACATGAGAATCGATGAGCAGTTCTTC	CASSSDMRIDEQFF
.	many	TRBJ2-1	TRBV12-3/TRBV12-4	TGTGCCAGCAGCCGGAAGAATAAGGGACCTCCAACTGAGCAGTTCTTC	CASSRKNKGPPTEQFF
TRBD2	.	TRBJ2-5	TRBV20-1	TGCAGTGCTAGAGCGGGACTAGCGCGACTCGGGGAGACCCAGTACTTC	CSARAGLARLGETQYF
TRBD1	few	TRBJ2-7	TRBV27	TGTGCCAGCCATACGGCCGGGACAGGGGGATACGAGCAGTACTTC	CASHTAGTGGYEQYF
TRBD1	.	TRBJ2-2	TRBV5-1	TGCGCCAGCAGCTGGGACAGGCGGGCCGCCGGGGAGCTGTTTTTT	CASSWDRRAAGELFF
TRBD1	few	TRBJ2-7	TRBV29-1	TGCAGCGTCAAGACAGGGGCCCTCTACGAGCAGTACTTC	CSVKTGALYEQYF
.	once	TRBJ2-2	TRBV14	TGTGCCAGCAGCCCGGGGCGGACAAAAACCAGGGAGCTGTTTTTT	CASSPGRTKTRELFF
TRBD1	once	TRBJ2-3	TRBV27	TGTGCCAGCAGTAAGGACAGGGGGAGTGTGGCAGATACGCAGTATTTT	CASSKDRGSVADTQYF
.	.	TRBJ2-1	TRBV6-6	TGTGCCAGCAGTTACGCCCAGTACAATGAGCAGTTCTTC	CASSYAQYNEQFF